The clone carrying this TCR beta chain was recorded at least ten times. This entry comes from a study of low-dose radiotherapy and immunotherapy resistance in tumors. Priming of first-strand cDNA relied on TRAV- and TRBV-specific primers (covering alpha and beta chains). With a constant-region primer and a V-primer adapter, TCRs were subjected to approximately 18 PCR cycles of amplification. TCRdb re-derived calls from the reads in MiXCR, one entry per CDR3 protein. The profile shows 75,000 to 95,000 distinct CDR3 sequences, 9.4% of them singletons. This sample's time point: before trial treatment. V was pared by 3 bases and J by 7 bases, with 10 bases between. The CDR3 length is 13 residues.

The clonotype originates from a male donor with prostate cancer. Source: PBMCs, taken before treatment. The chain recombines TRBV12-3 or TRBV12-4 with TRBJ1-5; no clear D gene. This chain's CDR3 is CASSFRNQQPQHF. The CDR3 coding sequence is TGTGCCAGCAGTTTCAGGAATCAACAGCCCCAGCATTTT.